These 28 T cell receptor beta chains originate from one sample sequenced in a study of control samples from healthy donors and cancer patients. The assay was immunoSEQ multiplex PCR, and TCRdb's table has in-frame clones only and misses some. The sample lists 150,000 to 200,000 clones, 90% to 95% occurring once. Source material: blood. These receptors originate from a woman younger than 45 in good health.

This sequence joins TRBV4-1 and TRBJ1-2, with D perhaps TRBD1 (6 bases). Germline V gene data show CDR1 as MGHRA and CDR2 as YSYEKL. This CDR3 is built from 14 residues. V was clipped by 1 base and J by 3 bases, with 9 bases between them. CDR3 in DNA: TGCGCCAGCAGCCAAGGGACAGCGGACTATGGCTACACCTTC. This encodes CASSQGTADYGYTF.

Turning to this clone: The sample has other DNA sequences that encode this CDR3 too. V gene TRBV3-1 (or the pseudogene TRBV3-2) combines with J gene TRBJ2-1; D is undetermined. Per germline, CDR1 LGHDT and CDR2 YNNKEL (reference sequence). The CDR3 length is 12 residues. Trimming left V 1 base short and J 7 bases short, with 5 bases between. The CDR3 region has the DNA TGTGCCAGCAGCCAAGGGGGTAATGAGCAGTTCTTC. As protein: CASSQGGNEQFF.

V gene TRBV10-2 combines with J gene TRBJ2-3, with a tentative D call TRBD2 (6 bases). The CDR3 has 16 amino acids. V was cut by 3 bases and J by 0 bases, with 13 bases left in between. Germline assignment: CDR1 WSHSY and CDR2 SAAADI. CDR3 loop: CASSDPGLPSTDTQYF. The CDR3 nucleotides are TGCGCCAGCAGTGACCCTGGACTACCTAGCACAGATACGCAGTATTTT.

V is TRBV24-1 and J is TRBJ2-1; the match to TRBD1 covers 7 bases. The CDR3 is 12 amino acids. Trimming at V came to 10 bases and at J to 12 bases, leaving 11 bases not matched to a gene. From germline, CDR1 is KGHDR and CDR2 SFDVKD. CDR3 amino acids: CATGGKDYGQFF. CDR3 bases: TGTGCCACAGGGGGCAAGGATTATGGGCAGTTCTTC.

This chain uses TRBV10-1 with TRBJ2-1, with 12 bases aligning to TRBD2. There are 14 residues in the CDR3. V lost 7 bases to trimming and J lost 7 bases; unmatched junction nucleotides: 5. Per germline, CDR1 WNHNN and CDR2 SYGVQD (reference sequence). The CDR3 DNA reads TGCGCCAGCACACTAGCGGGAGGAGGGAATGAGCAGTTCTTC. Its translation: CASTLAGGGNEQFF.

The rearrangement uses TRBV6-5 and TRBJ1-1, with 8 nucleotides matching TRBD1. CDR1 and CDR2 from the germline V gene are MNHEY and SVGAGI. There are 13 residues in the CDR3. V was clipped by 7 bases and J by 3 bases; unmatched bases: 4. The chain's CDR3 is CASMRGQDTEAFF. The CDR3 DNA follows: TGTGCCAGCATGAGGGGACAGGACACTGAAGCTTTCTTT.

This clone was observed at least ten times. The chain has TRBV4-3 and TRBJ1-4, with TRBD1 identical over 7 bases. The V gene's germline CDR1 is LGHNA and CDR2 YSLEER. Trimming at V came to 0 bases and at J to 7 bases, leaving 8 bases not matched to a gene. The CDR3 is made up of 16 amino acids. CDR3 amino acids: CASSQDRGQGVEKLFF. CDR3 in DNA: TGCGCCAGCAGCCAAGATCGGGGCCAGGGGGTTGAAAAACTGTTTTTT.

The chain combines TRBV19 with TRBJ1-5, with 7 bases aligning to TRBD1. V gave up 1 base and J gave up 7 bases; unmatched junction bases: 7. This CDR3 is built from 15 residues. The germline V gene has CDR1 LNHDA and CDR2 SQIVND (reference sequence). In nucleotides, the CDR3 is TGTGCCAGTAGTATAGTCCGTAGAGGGGGCCAGCCCCAGCATTTT. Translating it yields CASSIVRRGGQPQHF.

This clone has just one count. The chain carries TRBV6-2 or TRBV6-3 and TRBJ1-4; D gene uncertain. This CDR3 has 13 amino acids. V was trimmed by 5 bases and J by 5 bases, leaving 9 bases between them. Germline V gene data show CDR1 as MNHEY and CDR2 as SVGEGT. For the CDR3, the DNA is TGTGCCAGCAGTGGTGGACGAAATGAAAAACTGTTTTTT. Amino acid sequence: CASSGGRNEKLFF.

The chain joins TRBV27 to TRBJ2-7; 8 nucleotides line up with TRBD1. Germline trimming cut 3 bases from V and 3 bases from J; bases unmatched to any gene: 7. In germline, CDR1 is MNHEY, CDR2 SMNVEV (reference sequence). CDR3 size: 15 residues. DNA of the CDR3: TGTGCCAGCAGTTTCGGTCAGGGGGCGGGCTACGAGCAGTACTTC. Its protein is CASSFGQGAGYEQYF.

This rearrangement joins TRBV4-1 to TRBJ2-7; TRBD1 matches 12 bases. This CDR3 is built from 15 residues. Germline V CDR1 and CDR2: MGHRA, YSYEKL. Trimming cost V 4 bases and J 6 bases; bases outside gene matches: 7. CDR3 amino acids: CASSPPGTGGSEQYF. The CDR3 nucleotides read TGCGCCAGCAGCCCCCCCGGGACAGGGGGCAGCGAGCAGTACTTC.

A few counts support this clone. CDR3 in amino acids: CASSSPTAYNSPLHF. CDR3 nucleotides: TGTGCCAGCAGTTCCCCGACAGCCTATAATTCACCCCTCCACTTT. The V gene is TRBV28, the J gene TRBJ1-6; possible D gene TRBD1, 5 bases. Germline V gene sequence: CDR1 MDHEN, CDR2 SYDVKM. The CDR3 length is 15 residues. V was cut by 4 bases and J by 2 bases, with 9 bases left in between.

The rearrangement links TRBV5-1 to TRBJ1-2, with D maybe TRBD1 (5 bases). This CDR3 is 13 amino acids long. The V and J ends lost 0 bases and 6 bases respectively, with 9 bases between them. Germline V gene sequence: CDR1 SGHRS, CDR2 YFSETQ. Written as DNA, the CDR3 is TGCGCCAGCAGCTTGGAGGGGTGGGATGGCTACACCTTC. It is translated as CASSLEGWDGYTF.

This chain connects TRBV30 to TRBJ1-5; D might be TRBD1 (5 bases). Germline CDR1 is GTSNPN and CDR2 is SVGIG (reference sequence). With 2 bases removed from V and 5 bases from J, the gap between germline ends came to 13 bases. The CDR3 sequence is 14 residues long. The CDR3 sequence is CAWSLEGWDQPQHF. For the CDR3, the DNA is TGTGCCTGGAGTTTGGAGGGGTGGGATCAGCCCCAGCATTTT.

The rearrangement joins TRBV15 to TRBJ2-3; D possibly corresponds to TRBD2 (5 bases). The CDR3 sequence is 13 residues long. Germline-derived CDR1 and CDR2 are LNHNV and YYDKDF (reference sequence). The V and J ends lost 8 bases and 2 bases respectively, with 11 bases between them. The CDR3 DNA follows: TGTGCCACCGGGAGACTCCACACAGATACGCAGTATTTT. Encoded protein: CATGRLHTDTQYF.

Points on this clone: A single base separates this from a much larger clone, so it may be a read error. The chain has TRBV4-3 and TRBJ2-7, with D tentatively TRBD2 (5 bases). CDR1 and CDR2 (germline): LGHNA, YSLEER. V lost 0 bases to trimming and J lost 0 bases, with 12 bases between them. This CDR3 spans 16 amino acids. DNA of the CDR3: TGCGCCAGCAGCCAAGATCAGAGGGCAAGCTCCTACGAGCAGTACTTC. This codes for CASSQDQRASSYEQYF.

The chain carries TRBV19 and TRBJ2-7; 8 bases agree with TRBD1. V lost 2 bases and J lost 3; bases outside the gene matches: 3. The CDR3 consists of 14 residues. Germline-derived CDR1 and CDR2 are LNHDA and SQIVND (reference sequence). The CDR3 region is CASSIQGASYEQYF. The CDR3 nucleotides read TGTGCCAGTAGTATACAGGGGGCTAGCTACGAGCAGTACTTC. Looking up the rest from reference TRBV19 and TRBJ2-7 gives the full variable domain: DGGITQSPKYLFRKEGQNVTLSCEQNLNHDAMYWYRQDPGQGLRLIYYSQIVNDFQKGDIAEGYSVSREKKESFPLTVTSAQKNPTAFYLCASSIQGASYEQYFGPGTRLTVT.

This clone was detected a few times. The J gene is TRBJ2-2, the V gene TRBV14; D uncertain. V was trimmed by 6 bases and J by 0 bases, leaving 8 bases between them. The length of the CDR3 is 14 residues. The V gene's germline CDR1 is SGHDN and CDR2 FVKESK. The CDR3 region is CASSPGPNTGELFF. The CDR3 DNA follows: TGTGCCAGCAGTCCCGGACCGAACACCGGGGAGCTGTTTTTT.

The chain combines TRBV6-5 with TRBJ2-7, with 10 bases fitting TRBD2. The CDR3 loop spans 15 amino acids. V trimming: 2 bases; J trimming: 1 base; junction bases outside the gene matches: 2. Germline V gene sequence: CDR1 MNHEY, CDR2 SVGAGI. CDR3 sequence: CASSYQLAGSYEQYF. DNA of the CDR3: TGTGCCAGCAGTTACCAACTAGCGGGATCCTACGAGCAGTACTTC.

The chain's CDR3 is CASSLSGAYEQYF. The DNA of the CDR3 is TGTGCCAGCAGCTTATCCGGGGCCTACGAGCAGTACTTC. V usage is TRBV11-2 and J usage is TRBJ2-7; possibly TRBD2 for D (5 bases). Trimming took 2 bases from V and 2 from J, leaving 7 bases between them. This CDR3 comprises 13 residues. The germline CDR1 and CDR2 sequences are SGHAT and FQNNGV.

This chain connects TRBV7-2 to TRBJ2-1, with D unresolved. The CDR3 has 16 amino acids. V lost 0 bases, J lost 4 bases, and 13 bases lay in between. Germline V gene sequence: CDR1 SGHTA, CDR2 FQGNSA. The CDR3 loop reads CASSLAPARVYNEQFF. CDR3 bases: TGTGCCAGCAGCTTAGCGCCGGCTAGGGTTTACAATGAGCAGTTCTTC.

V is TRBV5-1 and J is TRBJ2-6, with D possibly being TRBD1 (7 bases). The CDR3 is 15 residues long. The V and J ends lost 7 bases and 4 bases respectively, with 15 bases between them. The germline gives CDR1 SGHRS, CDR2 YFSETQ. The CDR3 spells CASRSRGAGANVLTF. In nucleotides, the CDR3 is TGCGCCAGCCGATCCAGGGGGGCGGGGGCCAACGTCCTGACTTTC.

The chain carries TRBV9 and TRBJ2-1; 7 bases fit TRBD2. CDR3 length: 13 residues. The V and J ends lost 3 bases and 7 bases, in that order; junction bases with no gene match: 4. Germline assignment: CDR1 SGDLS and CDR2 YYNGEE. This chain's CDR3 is CASSAGGGNEQFF. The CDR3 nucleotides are TGTGCCAGCAGCGCGGGAGGTGGTAATGAGCAGTTCTTC.

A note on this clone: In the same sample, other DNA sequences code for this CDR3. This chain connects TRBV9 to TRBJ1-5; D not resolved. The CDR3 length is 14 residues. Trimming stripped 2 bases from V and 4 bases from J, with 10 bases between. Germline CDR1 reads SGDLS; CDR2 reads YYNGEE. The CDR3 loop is CASSVGGGNQPQHF. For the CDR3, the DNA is TGTGCCAGCAGCGTGGGTGGTGGGAATCAGCCCCAGCATTTT.

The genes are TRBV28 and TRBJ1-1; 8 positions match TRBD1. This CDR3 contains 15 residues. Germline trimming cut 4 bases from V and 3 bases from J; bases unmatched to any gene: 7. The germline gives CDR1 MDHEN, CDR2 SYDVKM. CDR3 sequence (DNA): TGTGCCAGCAGTTCGGGGACAGGTTTGTACACTGAAGCTTTCTTT. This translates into CASSSGTGLYTEAFF.

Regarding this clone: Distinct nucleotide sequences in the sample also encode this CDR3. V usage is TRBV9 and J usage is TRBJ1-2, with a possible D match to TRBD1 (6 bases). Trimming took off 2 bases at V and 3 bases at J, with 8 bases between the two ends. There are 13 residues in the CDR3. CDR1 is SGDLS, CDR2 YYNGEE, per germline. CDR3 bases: TGTGCCAGCAGCGTGGGGGCGGACTATGGCTACACCTTC. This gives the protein CASSVGADYGYTF.

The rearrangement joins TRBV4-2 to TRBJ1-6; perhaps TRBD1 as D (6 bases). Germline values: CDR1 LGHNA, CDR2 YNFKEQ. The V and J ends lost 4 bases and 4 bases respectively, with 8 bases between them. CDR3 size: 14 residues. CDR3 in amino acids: CASSRQDYNSPLHF. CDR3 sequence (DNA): TGTGCCAGCAGCCGACAGGATTATAATTCACCCCTCCACTTT.

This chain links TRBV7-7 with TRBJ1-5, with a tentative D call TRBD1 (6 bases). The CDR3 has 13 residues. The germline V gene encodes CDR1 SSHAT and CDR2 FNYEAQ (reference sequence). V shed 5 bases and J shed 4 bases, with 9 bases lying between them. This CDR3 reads CASSPDRNQPQHF. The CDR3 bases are TGTGCCAGCAGCCCCGACAGGAATCAGCCCCAGCATTTT. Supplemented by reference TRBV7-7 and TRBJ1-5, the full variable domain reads GAGVSQSPRYKVTKRGQDVTLRCDPISSHATLYWYQQALGQGPEFLTYFNYEAQPDKSGLPSDRFSAERPEGSISTLTIQRTEQRDSAMYRCASSPDRNQPQHFGDGTRLSIL.